The entry that follows covers one T cell receptor beta chain sequence. Its specificity is not known. The V gene's germline CDR1 is WNHNN and CDR2 SYGVQD (reference sequence). The CDR3 is 17 residues long. The V end was cut by 0 bases, the J end by 4 bases, with 17 bases between. These data belong to a study of cytomegalovirus exposure and HLA in healthy donors. Study at large: The 120 validation repertoires matched the approximately 670 first-cohort repertoires in platform, a later analysis reported. Study-level findings and limits: Rarity characterized most TCR sequences, yet some public TCRs appeared in many donors. In vitro confirmation showed three CMV-associated chains to be CMV antigen specific. It was found in a later analysis that first-cohort TCR clusters tended to co-occur in the 100 to 150 validation repertoires.

Repertoires were generated with immunoSEQ multiplex PCR, while TCRdb's copy carries only in-frame clones and drops some. The table lists tens of thousands of clones, roughly 94% of them singletons. The receptor was isolated from a woman under 30 in good health and CMV-seropositive. J is TRBJ2-3 and V is TRBV10-1, with D tentatively TRBD2 (5 bases). Sequencing input: PBMCs. The CDR3 DNA reads TGCGCCAGCAGTGAGTCGCTGTCAGAGGAGGTCGCAGATACGCAGTATTTT. Its translation is CASSESLSEEVADTQYF.